The source of this T cell receptor (beta chain) is a study of glioma-infiltrating T cells. Using RNA template, CDR3s of TCR alpha and beta were amplified with iRepertoire arm-PCR. In TCRdb, the multiplex PCR reads were re-called with MiXCR into one record per CDR3 protein. The sample records approximately 110,000 distinct CDR3 sequences, 20% to 25% being singletons. This CDR3 is 15 amino acids long. Trimming cost V 2 bases and J 5 bases, with 10 bases left between them. The germline V gene has CDR1 SGHAT and CDR2 FQNNGV. Concerning this clonotype itself: A much larger clonotype is one base distant, so this may be a read error.

The TCR sequence derives from a human donor with low-grade glioma or glioblastoma, undergoing nonglioma brain surgery, or in good health (not recorded which). The V gene is TRBV11-2, the J gene TRBJ1-6, with TRBD1 as a possible D gene (6 bases). The specimen was glioma tissue, nonneoplastic brain tissue, or PBMCs (not recorded which). CDR3 in amino acids: CASSLWWTDNSPLHF. CDR3 nucleotides: TGTGCCAGCAGCTTATGGTGGACAGATAATTCACCCCTCCACTTT.